These 3 T cell receptor beta chains were all obtained from the same sample, sequenced in a study of early T cells in non-severe SARS-CoV-2 infection. TCRdb reprocessed the 5' RACE reads with MiXCR, giving one entry per CDR3 protein. The sample shows under 90,000 distinct CDR3 sequences, about 13% of them seen only once. The sample was whole blood. These receptors all come from an adult who was a healthcare worker with PCR-confirmed SARS-CoV-2 infection or an uninfected control (not recorded which).

The sample holds a few counts of this clonotype. V usage is TRBV18 and J usage is TRBJ2-1; TRBD1 is a possible D gene (5 bases). Trimming left V 3 bases short and J 2 bases short, with 11 bases between. The CDR3 spans 15 residues. The germline gives CDR1 KGHSH, CDR2 LQKENI. CDR3 nucleotide sequence: TGTGCCAGCTCACCCGACAGTTATACCTACAATGAGCAGTTCTTC. Encoded protein: CASSPDSYTYNEQFF.

This clonotype came up a few times. V is TRBV28 and J is TRBJ1-5; TRBD1 is a possible D gene (6 bases). V dropped 2 bases and J dropped 5 bases, with 16 bases sitting between them. The CDR3 is 16 amino acids. In germline, CDR1 is MDHEN, CDR2 SYDVKM. DNA of the CDR3: TGTGCCAGCAGTTTAGTCGGACAGATCCTTCATCAGCCCCAGCATTTT. It codes for CASSLVGQILHQPQHF.

Ten or more counts support this clonotype. This sequence joins TRBV6-1 and TRBJ2-7; D is unclear. Trimming left V 1 base short and J 2 bases short, with 15 bases between. This CDR3 is built from 16 residues. The germline gives CDR1 MNHNS, CDR2 SASEGT. CDR3 nucleotide sequence: TGTGCCAGCAGTGAAGAGAGTCACTTCGCTACCTACGAGCAGTACTTC. This encodes CASSEESHFATYEQYF.